Sequencing of this TCR beta chain was carried out in a study of shared clonotypes between healthy human individuals. Whole-study findings and limits: Naive subsets usually exceeded memory subsets in estimated richness. Tissue TCR repertoires likely differ from these blood-only repertoires.

Using immunoSEQ multiplex PCR, the repertoire was profiled, and TCRdb retains in-frame clones only, with some absent. This table holds roughly 2 million clones, 90% to 95% found once. This clone was seen a single time. Its antigen is not identified. Additional DNA sequences in this sample encode the identical CDR3. Both subsets, CD45RA+ naive and CD45RA-negative memory, were split from the CD4+ cells. The germline CDR1 and CDR2 sequences are MNHEY and SVGAGI. V dropped 6 bases and J dropped 4 bases, with 9 bases sitting between them. This CDR3 contains 12 residues. The sequence derives from a young man in good health. The sample comprised naive CD4+ T cells sorted from blood. Subset noted: CD45RA+ positively selected. The rearrangement joins TRBV6-5 to TRBJ1-2; a weak D match, TRBD1 (6 bases). The CDR3 spells CASRKDSYGYTF. The CDR3 nucleotides are TGTGCCAGCAGGAAGGACAGCTATGGCTACACCTTC.